These 24 T cell receptor beta chains were sequenced from one sample in a study of T cell responses to AZD1222 COVID-19 vaccine. Measured with immunoSEQ multiplex PCR; TCRdb has only the in-frame clones, and not every one. The repertoire holds roughly 93,000 clones, approximately 89% seen once, with about 5.2% in the top ten. Sequenced here: peripheral blood, sampled 28 days after the second AZD1222 dose. These receptors were taken from an adult who received the AZD1222 COVID-19 vaccine.

The chain links TRBV6-6 to TRBJ2-3, with unresolved D. V dropped 7 bases and J dropped 0 bases, with 17 bases sitting between them. The germline gives CDR1 MNHNY, CDR2 SVGAGI (reference sequence). The CDR3 has 16 amino acids. The CDR3 is CASKRLVRQSTDTQYF. In DNA, the CDR3 is TGTGCCAGCAAACGACTCGTGAGACAAAGCACAGATACGCAGTATTTT.

V usage is TRBV7-2 and J usage is TRBJ2-3; 12 positions match TRBD2. Germline V lookup: CDR1 SGHTA, CDR2 FQGNSA. V shed 5 bases, J shed 5 bases, and the junction held 11 bases outside the gene matches. The CDR3 is made up of 17 amino acids. The CDR3 DNA reads as TGTGCCAGCAGCGTAACACTAGCGGGGGGCAGGGGAGATACGCAGTATTTT. This translates into CASSVTLAGGRGDTQYF. Filled out from reference TRBV7-2 and TRBJ2-3, the complete variable domain reads GAGVSQSPSNKVTEKGKDVELRCDPISGHTALYWYRQSLGQGLEFLIYFQGNSAPDKSGLPSDRFSAERTGGSVSTLTIQRTQQEDSAVYLCASSVTLAGGRGDTQYFGPGTRLTVL.

CDR3 nucleotides: TGCGCCAGCAGCTTGGTGGGGGCCCCGAACACTGAAGCTTTCTTT. Its protein is CASSLVGAPNTEAFF. The chain recombines TRBV5-1 with TRBJ1-1; D perhaps matches TRBD1 (6 bases). This CDR3 contains 15 residues. CDR1 and CDR2 from the germline V gene are SGHRS and YFSETQ. Trimming took off 0 bases at V and 1 base at J, with 10 bases between the two ends.

This chain connects TRBV2 to TRBJ1-5; a weak D match, TRBD1 (6 bases). The germline V gene has CDR1 SNHLY and CDR2 FYNNEI. This CDR3 is 15 amino acids long. Trimming took off 7 bases at V and 0 bases at J, with 13 bases between the two ends. CDR3 DNA sequence: TGTGCCAGCACGGGGGCCGGGGTTAGCAATCAGCCCCAGCATTTT. Its translation: CASTGAGVSNQPQHF.

V usage is TRBV7-9 and J usage is TRBJ2-7, with D uncertain. The ends were cut back, 5 bases at V and 5 bases at J, with 7 bases in the middle. In germline, CDR1 is SEHNR, CDR2 FQNEAQ (reference sequence). The CDR3 extends over 11 amino acids. As DNA, the CDR3 is TGTGCCAGCAGCGGCATTAACGAGCAGTACTTC. This gives the protein CASSGINEQYF.

The rearrangement links TRBV6-5 to TRBJ2-5, with 12 nucleotides matching TRBD2. CDR3 size: 14 residues. Germline lookup yields CDR1 MNHEY and CDR2 SVGAGI. The junction had 5 bases not matched to a gene; V was cut back by 8 bases and J by 4 bases. CDR3 DNA: TGTGCCAGCGGAACTAGCGGGGGGCTAGAGACCCAGTACTTC. Its translation: CASGTSGGLETQYF.

The chain couples TRBV5-1 to TRBJ2-1; unclear D gene. Germline CDR1 and CDR2: SGHRS and YFSETQ. The V end was cut by 6 bases, the J end by 0 bases, with 16 bases between. The CDR3 has 16 amino acids. CDR3 nucleotide sequence: TGCGCCAGCACCCCTTCGATTCCGAGCTCCTACAATGAGCAGTTCTTC. Translation gives CASTPSIPSSYNEQFF.

V and J are TRBV9 and TRBJ1-6, with 7 positions matching TRBD1. With 0 bases clipped from V and 6 bases from J, the junction kept 3 bases outside the gene matches. Germline V gene data show CDR1 as SGDLS and CDR2 as YYNGEE. The length of the CDR3 is 15 residues. Here the CDR3 DNA reads TGTGCCAGCAGCGTAGGGGACAGCCTTAATTCACCCCTCCACTTT. It specifies CASSVGDSLNSPLHF. Supplemented by reference TRBV9 and TRBJ1-6, the full variable domain reads DSGVTQTPKHLITATGQRVTLRCSPRSGDLSVYWYQQSLDQGLQFLIQYYNGEERAKGNILERFSAQQFPDLHSELNLSSLELGDSALYFCASSVGDSLNSPLHFGNGTRLTVT.

The chain employs TRBV3-1 (or the pseudogene TRBV3-2) and TRBJ2-7; D unclear. Trimming shortened V by 1 base and J by 3 bases, and 7 bases separated the two germline ends. This CDR3 is 13 amino acids long. The V gene's germline CDR1 is LGHDT and CDR2 YNNKEL (reference sequence). CDR3 protein: CASSQVGSYEQYF. In DNA form, the CDR3 reads TGTGCCAGCAGCCAAGTGGGCAGCTACGAGCAGTACTTC.

The V call is TRBV5-4, the J call TRBJ2-1, with 8 positions matching TRBD2. The V gene end was trimmed by 4 bases and the J gene end by 5 bases; junction bases not matched to a gene: 8. Germline V gene data show CDR1 as SGHNT and CDR2 as YYREEE (reference sequence). This CDR3 has 15 residues. CDR3 sequence (DNA): TGTGCCAGCAGCGGAATTAGCGGGGCAAACAATGAGCAGTTCTTC. This sequence encodes CASSGISGANNEQFF.

The chain is built from TRBV27 and TRBJ1-5, with D maybe TRBD1 (5 bases). The CDR3 is 18 residues long. V lost 7 bases and J 5 bases, leaving 27 bases between the germline ends. CDR1 is MNHEY and CDR2 is SMNVEV in the germline V gene (reference sequence). CDR3 DNA: TGTGCCAGCACCTTATTTCCCCCGGGACGGCAAGGGGATCAGCCCCAGCATTTT. Amino acid sequence: CASTLFPPGRQGDQPQHF.

This chain connects TRBV2 to TRBJ2-7; D not certain. Germline CDR1 reads SNHLY; CDR2 reads FYNNEI. This CDR3 has 12 residues. The ends were cut back, 1 base at V and 7 bases at J, with 8 bases in the middle. In DNA, the CDR3 is TGTGCCAGCAGTGAAGGGGCGGTAGAGCAGTACGTC. Its protein is CASSEGAVEQYV.

This clone was counted between two and nine times. This rearrangement joins TRBV5-6 to TRBJ2-5, with 10 bases matching TRBD1. The V gene's germline CDR1 is SGHDT and CDR2 YYEEEE. After removal of 6 bases from V and 5 bases from J, the junction contained 4 bases not matched to a gene. The CDR3 is made up of 13 amino acids. CDR3 nucleotide sequence: TGTGCCAGCAACGACAGGGGGCGGGAGACCCAGTACTTC. It codes for CASNDRGRETQYF. Complete variable domain (other parts from reference TRBV5-6 and TRBJ2-5): DAGVTQSPTHLIKTRGQQVTLRCSPKSGHDTVSWYQQALGQGPQFIFQYYEEEERQRGNFPDRFSGHQFPNYSSELNVNALLLGDSALYLCASNDRGRETQYFGPGTRLLVL.

The rearrangement joins TRBV5-6 to TRBJ1-6, with D perhaps matching TRBD1 (5 bases). The CDR3 is 15 residues long. Germline V gene data show CDR1 as SGHDT and CDR2 as YYEEEE. V lost 1 base and J lost 0, with 5 bases in between. In nucleotides, the CDR3 is TGTGCCAGCAGCTTGAGGGGCTCCTATAATTCACCCCTCCACTTT. This sequence encodes CASSLRGSYNSPLHF.

CDR3 loop: CASSSLLAGAAGELFF. DNA for the CDR3: TGTGCCAGCAGCTCCTTACTAGCGGGGGCGGCTGGGGAGCTGTTTTTT. The genes are TRBV7-9 and TRBJ2-2; 11 positions match TRBD2. Germline trimming cut 4 bases from V and 8 bases from J; bases unmatched to any gene: 9. Germline V gene data show CDR1 as SEHNR and CDR2 as FQNEAQ (reference sequence). This CDR3 comprises 16 residues.

This clone was recorded only once. The chain couples TRBV25-1 to TRBJ1-2; D perhaps matches TRBD1 (6 bases). The germline V and J ends were trimmed by 8 bases and 3 bases, with 10 bases remaining between them. Germline V gene data show CDR1 as MGHDK and CDR2 as SYGVNS. This CDR3 has 12 amino acids. The chain's CDR3 is CASLGQDYGYTF. CDR3 sequence (DNA): TGTGCCAGCTTGGGACAAGACTATGGCTACACCTTC.

Only one count was recorded for this clone. V and J are TRBV3-1 (or the pseudogene TRBV3-2) and TRBJ2-3, with TRBD2 identical over 9 bases. The CDR3 loop spans 15 amino acids. The ends lost 2 bases at V and 7 bases at J; junction bases unmatched: 7. Germline CDR1 and CDR2: LGHDT and YNNKEL (reference sequence). The CDR3 DNA is TGTGCCAGCAGCCAACCTAGCGGGGAAAAACATACGCAGTATTTT. It codes for CASSQPSGEKHTQYF.

The chain employs TRBV7-8 and TRBJ2-1, with D tentatively TRBD1 or TRBD2 (6 bases each). The CDR3 is 15 amino acids. Germline V gene data show CDR1 as SGHVS and CDR2 as FQNEAQ. V was clipped by 7 bases and J by 3 bases, with 16 bases between them. The CDR3 sequence is CASNLEGGNYNEQFF. CDR3 bases: TGTGCCAGCAACCTCGAGGGGGGAAACTACAATGAGCAGTTCTTC.

This sequence joins TRBV4-2 and TRBJ1-2, with D perhaps matching TRBD1 (5 bases). The germline V and J ends were trimmed by 1 base and 8 bases, with 11 bases remaining between them. Germline loops: CDR1 LGHNA, CDR2 YNFKEQ. This CDR3 has 13 residues. In DNA form, the CDR3 reads TGTGCCAGCAGCCAAGGACGGGACGGAGGCTACACCTTC. It is translated as CASSQGRDGGYTF.

This chain links TRBV5-5 with TRBJ2-5, with D perhaps matching TRBD1 (6 bases). The CDR3 runs to 15 residues. Germline V gene sequence: CDR1 SGHKS, CDR2 YYEKEE (reference sequence). V lost 0 bases to trimming and J lost 4 bases, with 13 bases between them. The CDR3: CASSLDRVRGETQYF. The CDR3 bases are TGTGCCAGCAGCTTGGACAGGGTAAGGGGAGAGACCCAGTACTTC.

This clone was observed once. This chain uses TRBV6-1 with TRBJ1-5, with 9 bases that match TRBD1. In germline, CDR1 is MNHNS, CDR2 SASEGT. The V and J ends lost 2 bases and 7 bases, in that order; junction bases with no gene match: 6. CDR3 length equals 15 residues. The CDR3 spells CASSERGQGRQPQHF. The CDR3 bases are TGTGCCAGCAGTGAAAGGGGACAGGGTCGGCAGCCCCAGCATTTT.

The chain employs TRBV7-3 and TRBJ1-5; no firm D call. The CDR3 covers 13 residues. CDR1 and CDR2 (germline): SGHTA, FQGTGA. Trimming shortened V by 0 bases and J by 1 base, and 1 base separated the two germline ends. The CDR3 coding sequence is TGTGCCAGCAGCTTAACAAGCAATCAGCCCCAGCATTTT. Encoded protein: CASSLTSNQPQHF.

J is TRBJ1-2 and V is TRBV6-2 or TRBV6-3; D might be TRBD1 (5 bases). Germline values: CDR1 MNHEY, CDR2 SVGEGT. The CDR3 contains 13 residues. Trimming pared 6 bases from V and 5 bases from J, leaving 13 bases between. The CDR3 sequence: CASSQGRSYGYTF. The CDR3 DNA is TGTGCCAGCAGCCAGGGACGGAGTTATGGCTACACCTTC.

This clone was found once. The gene calls are TRBV28 and TRBJ2-5, with D perhaps matching TRBD1 or TRBD2 (6 bases each). Germline CDR1 is MDHEN and CDR2 is SYDVKM. The CDR3 runs to 15 residues. Trimming took 6 bases from V and 5 from J, leaving 19 bases between them. CDR3 DNA sequence: TGTGCCAGCAGACTCAGAGGTGGGGGGCGTGAGACCCAGTACTTC. It specifies CASRLRGGGRETQYF.